These 5 T cell receptor beta chains were all obtained from the same sample, sequenced in a study of blood T cell repertoires in COVID-19. The data were produced by immunoSEQ multiplex PCR, yet TCRdb's version contains in-frame clones alone and is incomplete. The sample lists 490,000 or so clones, approximately 86% seen once, with 6.5% to 9.5% in the top ten. The sequencing input was PBMCs or T cells enriched from blood (not recorded which). The receptor set was obtained from a woman between 55 and 75 years old who had recovered from COVID-19.

The chain combines TRBV30 with TRBJ1-3; 7 positions agree with TRBD1. CDR1 is GTSNPN and CDR2 is SVGIG in the germline V gene (reference sequence). With V trimmed by 5 bases and J by 1 base, 5 bases remained unmatched. CDR3 size: 14 residues. CDR3 loop: CAWDEQGSGNTIYF. DNA of the CDR3: TGTGCCTGGGACGAACAGGGGTCTGGAAACACCATATATTTT.

Relative to its sample, this clone is medium-sized. This chain connects TRBV2 to TRBJ2-2; 8 bases are shared with TRBD1. The CDR3 is 13 residues long. V shed 7 bases and J 11 bases; nucleotides not matched to a gene: 9. CDR1 and CDR2 (germline): SNHLY, FYNNEI. The CDR3 DNA is TGTGCCAGCACCTACAGGGGGGACACAGAGCTGTTTTTT. It codes for CASTYRGDTELFF. The full variable domain, its missing parts supplied by reference TRBV2 and TRBJ2-2, is EPEVTQTPSHQVTQMGQEVILRCVPISNHLYFYWYRQILGQKVEFLVSFYNNEISEKSEIFDDQFSVERPDGSNFTLKIRSTKLEDSAMYFCASTYRGDTELFFGEGSRLTVL.

V gene TRBV14 combines with J gene TRBJ2-3, with D hard to call. Trimming pared 2 bases from V and 4 bases from J, leaving 16 bases between. The CDR3 has 16 amino acids. CDR1 and CDR2 (germline): SGHDN, FVKESK. The CDR3 DNA reads TGTGCCAGCAGCCAATCCCCTGCGTTCCTAGCAGATACGCAGTATTTT. Encoded protein: CASSQSPAFLADTQYF.

The V call is TRBV19, the J call TRBJ1-2; the match to TRBD1 covers 9 bases. The V segment lost 4 bases and the J segment 6 bases; nucleotides outside the gene matches: 9. CDR3 length: 15 amino acids. Germline V gene sequence: CDR1 LNHDA, CDR2 SQIVND (reference sequence). CDR3 in DNA: TGTGCCAGTAGTAGGGGACAGGGAGTATGGGATGGCTACACCTTC. This sequence encodes CASSRGQGVWDGYTF.

This chain joins TRBV24-1 and TRBJ1-6; 10 positions agree with TRBD1. In germline, CDR1 is KGHDR, CDR2 SFDVKD. The length of the CDR3 is 17 residues. J was trimmed by 10 bases and V by 3 bases; bases with no gene match: 11. Here the CDR3 DNA reads TGTGCCACCAGTGATGGATTGGGGGGACAGGGGAACTCACCCCTCCACTTT. Residues: CATSDGLGGQGNSPLHF.